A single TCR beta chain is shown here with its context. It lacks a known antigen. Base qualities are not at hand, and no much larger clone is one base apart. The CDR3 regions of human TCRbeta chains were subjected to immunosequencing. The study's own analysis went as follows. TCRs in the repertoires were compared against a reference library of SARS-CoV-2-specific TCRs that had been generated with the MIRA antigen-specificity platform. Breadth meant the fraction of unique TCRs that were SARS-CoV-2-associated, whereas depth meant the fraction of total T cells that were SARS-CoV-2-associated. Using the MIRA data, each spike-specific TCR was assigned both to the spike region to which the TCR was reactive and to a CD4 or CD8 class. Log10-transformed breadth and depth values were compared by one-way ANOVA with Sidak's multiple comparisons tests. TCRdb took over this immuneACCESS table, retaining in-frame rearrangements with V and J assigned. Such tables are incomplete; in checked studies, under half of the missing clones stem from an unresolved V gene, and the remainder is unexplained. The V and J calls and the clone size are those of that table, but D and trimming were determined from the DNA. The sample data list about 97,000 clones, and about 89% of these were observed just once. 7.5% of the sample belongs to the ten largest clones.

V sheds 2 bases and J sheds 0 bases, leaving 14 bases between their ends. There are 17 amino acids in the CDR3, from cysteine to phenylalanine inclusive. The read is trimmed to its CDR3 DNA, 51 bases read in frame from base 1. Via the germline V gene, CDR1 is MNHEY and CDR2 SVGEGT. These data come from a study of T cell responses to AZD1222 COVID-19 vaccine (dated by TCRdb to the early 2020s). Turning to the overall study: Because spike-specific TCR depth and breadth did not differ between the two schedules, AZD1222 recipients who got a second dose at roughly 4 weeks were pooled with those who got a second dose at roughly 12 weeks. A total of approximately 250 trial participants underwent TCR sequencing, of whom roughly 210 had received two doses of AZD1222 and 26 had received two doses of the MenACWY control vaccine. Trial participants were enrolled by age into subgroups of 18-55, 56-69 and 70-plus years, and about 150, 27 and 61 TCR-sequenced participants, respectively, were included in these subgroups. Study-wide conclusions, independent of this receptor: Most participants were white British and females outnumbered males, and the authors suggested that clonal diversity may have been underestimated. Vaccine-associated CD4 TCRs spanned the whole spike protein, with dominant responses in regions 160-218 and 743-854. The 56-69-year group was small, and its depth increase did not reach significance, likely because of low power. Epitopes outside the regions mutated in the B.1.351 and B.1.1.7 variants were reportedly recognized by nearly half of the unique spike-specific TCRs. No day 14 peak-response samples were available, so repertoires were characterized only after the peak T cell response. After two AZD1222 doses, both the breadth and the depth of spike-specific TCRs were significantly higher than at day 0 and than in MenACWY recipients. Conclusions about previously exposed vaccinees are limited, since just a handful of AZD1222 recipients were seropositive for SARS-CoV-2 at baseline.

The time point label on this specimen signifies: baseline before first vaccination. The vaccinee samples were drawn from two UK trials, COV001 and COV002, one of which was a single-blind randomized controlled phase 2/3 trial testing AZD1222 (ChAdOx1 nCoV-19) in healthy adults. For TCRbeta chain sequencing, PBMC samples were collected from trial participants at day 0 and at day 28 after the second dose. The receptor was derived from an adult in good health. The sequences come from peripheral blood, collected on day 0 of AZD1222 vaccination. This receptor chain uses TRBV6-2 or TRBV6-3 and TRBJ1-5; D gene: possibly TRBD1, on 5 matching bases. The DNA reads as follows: TGTGCCAGCAGTTACGGGGGAGGGGTCGATAGCAATCAGCCCCAGCATTTT. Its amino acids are CASSYGGGVDSNQPQHF.